This T cell receptor (beta chain) derives from a study of control samples from healthy donors and cancer patients. Measured with immunoSEQ multiplex PCR; TCRdb has only the in-frame clones, and not every one. The sample lists about 84,000 clones, 84% occurring once. Between the trimmed V and J ends, which lost 3 bases and 6 bases, there was a span of 18 bases. The CDR3 extends over 16 amino acids. Germline CDR1 and CDR2: SGHRS and YFSETQ. The rearrangement links TRBV5-1 to TRBJ1-4; perhaps TRBD1 as D (5 bases). The sequence was obtained from a man aged 60-69 years with head and neck cancer. Sequenced sample: PBMCs. The CDR3 reads CASSYNRGTGDEKLFF. CDR3 bases: TGCGCCAGCAGCTACAACCGGGGGACGGGAGATGAAAAACTGTTTTTT.